This T cell receptor beta chain comes out of a study of T-cell memory formation after mild COVID-19. Study-level results: Later expanders leaned toward CD4+, whereas clones contracting from day 15 to 85 were balanced CD4/CD8.

The CDR3 is 13 residues long. Losses at the gene ends were 3 bases for V and 9 bases for J; bases not matched to a gene: 0. This clonotype was picked up a small number of times. Its cognate antigen is unknown. Via MiXCR, TCRdb re-called the 5' RACE reads, giving one row per CDR3 protein. Of approximately 290,000 distinct CDR3 sequences listed, roughly 15% are singletons. Sequenced: PBMCs or a T cell subset sorted from them (not recorded which). The TCR originated in a man aged 18 to 29 who had mild COVID-19 (a few samples of this study predate the infection). Cell type and time point are not known. V and J are TRBV12-3 or TRBV12-4 and TRBJ2-1, with TRBD2 matching 12 bases. DNA of the CDR3: TGTGCCAGCAGTTTGGGACTAGCGGGTGAGCAGTTCTTC. Its protein product is CASSLGLAGEQFF.